The T cell receptor beta chain under discussion was sequenced for a study of blood T cell repertoires in COVID-19. Repertoires were generated with immunoSEQ multiplex PCR, while TCRdb's copy carries only in-frame clones and drops some. The table records approximately 160,000 clones, approximately 80% of them present only once. Germline CDR1 reads SNHLY; CDR2 reads FYNNEI. Trimming cost V 1 base and J 5 bases, with 14 bases left between them. The length of the CDR3 is 15 residues. This TCR was sampled from a woman aged 80 or over with active or convalescent COVID-19. The chain combines TRBV2 with TRBJ1-1; possible D gene TRBD1, 5 bases. The sequencing sample was made of peripheral blood. The DNA of the CDR3 is TGTGCCAGCAGTGAAGAGGGGCCATCTGGGACTGAAGCTTTCTTT. Amino acid sequence: CASSEEGPSGTEAFF.